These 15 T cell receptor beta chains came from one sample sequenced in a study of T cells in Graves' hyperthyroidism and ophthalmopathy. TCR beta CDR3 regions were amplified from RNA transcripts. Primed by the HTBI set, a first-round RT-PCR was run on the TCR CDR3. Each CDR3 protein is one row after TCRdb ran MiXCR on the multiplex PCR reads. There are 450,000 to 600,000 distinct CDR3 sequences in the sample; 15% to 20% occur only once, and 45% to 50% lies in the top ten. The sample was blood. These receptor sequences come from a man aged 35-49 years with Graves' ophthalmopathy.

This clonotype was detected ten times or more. This chain's CDR3 is CAISESPGQTMRDNEQFF. The CDR3 DNA reads as TGTGCCATCAGTGAGTCGCCAGGGCAGACAATGAGGGACAATGAGCAGTTCTTC. This chain joins TRBV10-3 and TRBJ2-1; D may be TRBD1 or TRBD2 (5 bases each). V dropped 0 bases and J dropped 5 bases, with 20 bases sitting between them. This CDR3 region has 18 residues. Germline V gives CDR1 ENHRY, CDR2 SYGVKD.

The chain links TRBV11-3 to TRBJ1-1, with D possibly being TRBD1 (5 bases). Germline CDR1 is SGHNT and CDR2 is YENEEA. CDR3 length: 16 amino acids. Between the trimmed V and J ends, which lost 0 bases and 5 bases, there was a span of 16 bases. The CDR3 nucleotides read TGTGCCAGCAGCTTAGATCCCTCGCGCGGGGGGACTGAAGCTTTCTTT. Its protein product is CASSLDPSRGGTEAFF.

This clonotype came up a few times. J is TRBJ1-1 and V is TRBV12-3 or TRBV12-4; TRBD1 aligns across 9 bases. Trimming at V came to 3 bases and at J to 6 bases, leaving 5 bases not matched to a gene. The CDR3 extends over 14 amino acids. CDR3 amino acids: CASSLVQGASEAFF. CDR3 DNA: TGTGCCAGCAGTTTGGTACAGGGGGCCTCTGAAGCTTTCTTT.

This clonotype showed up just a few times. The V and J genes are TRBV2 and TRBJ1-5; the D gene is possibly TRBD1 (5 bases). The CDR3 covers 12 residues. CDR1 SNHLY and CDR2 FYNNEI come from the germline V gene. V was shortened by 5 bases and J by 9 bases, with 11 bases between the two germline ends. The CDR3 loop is CASSSPGGPQHF. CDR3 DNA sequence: TGTGCCAGCAGTTCTCCGGGGGGGCCCCAGCATTTT.

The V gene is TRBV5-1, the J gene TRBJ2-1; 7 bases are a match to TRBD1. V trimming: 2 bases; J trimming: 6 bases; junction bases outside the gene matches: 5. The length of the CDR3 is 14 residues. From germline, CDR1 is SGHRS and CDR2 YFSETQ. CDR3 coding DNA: TGCGCCAGCAGCTTTGGACAGGCCGCCAATGAGCAGTTCTTC. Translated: CASSFGQAANEQFF.

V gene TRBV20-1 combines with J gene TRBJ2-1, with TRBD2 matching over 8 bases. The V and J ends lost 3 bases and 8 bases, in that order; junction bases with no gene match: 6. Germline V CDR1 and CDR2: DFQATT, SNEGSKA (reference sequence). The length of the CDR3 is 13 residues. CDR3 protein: CSASTGGLDEQFF. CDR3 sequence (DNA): TGCAGTGCTAGCACGGGAGGGTTGGATGAGCAGTTCTTC.

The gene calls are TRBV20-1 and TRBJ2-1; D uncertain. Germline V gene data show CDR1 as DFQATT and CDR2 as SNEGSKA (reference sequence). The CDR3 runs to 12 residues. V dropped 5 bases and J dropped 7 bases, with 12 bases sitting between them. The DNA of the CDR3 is TGCAGTGCTGGTCGGCCGAGGAATGAGCAGTTCTTC. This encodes CSAGRPRNEQFF.

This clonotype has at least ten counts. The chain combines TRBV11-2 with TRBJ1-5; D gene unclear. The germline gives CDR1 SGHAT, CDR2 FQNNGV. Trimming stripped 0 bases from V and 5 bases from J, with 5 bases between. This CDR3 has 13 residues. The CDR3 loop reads CASSLESYQPQHF. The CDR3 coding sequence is TGTGCCAGCAGCTTAGAGAGTTATCAGCCCCAGCATTTT.

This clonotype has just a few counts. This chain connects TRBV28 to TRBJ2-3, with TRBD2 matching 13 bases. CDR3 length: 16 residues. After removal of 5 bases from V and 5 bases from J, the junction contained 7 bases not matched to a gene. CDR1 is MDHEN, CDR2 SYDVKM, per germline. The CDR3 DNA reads TGTGCCAGCAGTCAGAGGACTAGCGGGAGTTTAGATACGCAGTATTTT. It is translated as CASSQRTSGSLDTQYF. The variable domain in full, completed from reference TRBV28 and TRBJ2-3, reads DVKVTQSSRYLVKRTGEKVFLECVQDMDHENMFWYRQDPGLGLRLIYFSYDVKMKEKGDIPEGYSVSREKKERFSLILESASTNQTSMYLCASSQRTSGSLDTQYFGPGTRLTVL.

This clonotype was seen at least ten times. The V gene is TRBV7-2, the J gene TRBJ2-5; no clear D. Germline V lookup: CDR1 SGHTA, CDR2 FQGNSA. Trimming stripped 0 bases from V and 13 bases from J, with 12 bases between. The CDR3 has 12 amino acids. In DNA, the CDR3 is TGTGCCAGCAGCTTAGCGCTCAGTGCCCCGTACTTC. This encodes CASSLALSAPYF.

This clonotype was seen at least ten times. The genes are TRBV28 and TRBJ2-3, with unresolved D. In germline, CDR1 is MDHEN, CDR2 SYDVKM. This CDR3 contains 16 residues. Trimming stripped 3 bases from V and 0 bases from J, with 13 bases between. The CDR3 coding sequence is TGTGCCAGCAGTTTCGGTGGACGTCCAAGCACAGATACGCAGTATTTT. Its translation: CASSFGGRPSTDTQYF.

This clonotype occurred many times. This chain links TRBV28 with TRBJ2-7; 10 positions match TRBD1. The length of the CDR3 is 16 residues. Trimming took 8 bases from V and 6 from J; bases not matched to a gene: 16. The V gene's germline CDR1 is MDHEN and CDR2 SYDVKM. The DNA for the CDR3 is TGTGCCAGCTACCTTACGACAGGGGGCAAGGGAGGCGAGCAGTACTTC. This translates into CASYLTTGGKGGEQYF.

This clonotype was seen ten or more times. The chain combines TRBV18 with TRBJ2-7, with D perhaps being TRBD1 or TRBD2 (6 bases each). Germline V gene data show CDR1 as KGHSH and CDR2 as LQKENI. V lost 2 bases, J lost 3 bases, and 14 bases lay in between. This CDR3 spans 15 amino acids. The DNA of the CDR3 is TGTGCCAGCTCACCAACGCGGGACACCTACTACGAGCAGTACTTC. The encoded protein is CASSPTRDTYYEQYF.

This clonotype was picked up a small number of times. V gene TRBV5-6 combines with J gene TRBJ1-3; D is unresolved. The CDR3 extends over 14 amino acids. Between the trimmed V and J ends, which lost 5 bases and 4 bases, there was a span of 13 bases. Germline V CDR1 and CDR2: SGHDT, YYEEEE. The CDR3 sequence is CASSLQSPGNTIYF. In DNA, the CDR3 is TGTGCCAGCAGTCTGCAGTCACCCGGAAACACCATATATTTT.

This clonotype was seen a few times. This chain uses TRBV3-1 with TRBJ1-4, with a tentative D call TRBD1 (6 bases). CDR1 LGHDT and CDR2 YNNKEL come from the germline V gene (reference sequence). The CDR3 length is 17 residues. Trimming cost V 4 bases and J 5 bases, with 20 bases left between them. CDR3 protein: CASSLGQYRSPNEKLFF. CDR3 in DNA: TGTGCCAGCAGCCTCGGACAGTACAGGTCCCCGAATGAAAAACTGTTTTTT.